These 31 T cell receptor beta chains were sequenced from one sample in a study of cytomegalovirus exposure and HLA in healthy donors. The PCR made use of 60 Vbeta and 13 Jbeta primers. Generated by immunoSEQ multiplex PCR, the TCRdb table keeps only in-frame clones and is missing some. Of roughly 120,000 clones in the sample, roughly 74% were seen once. Source material: PBMCs. Receptors originate from a man aged 35-49 years in good health and CMV-seronegative.

The chain couples TRBV19 to TRBJ1-2; D is perhaps TRBD1 (5 bases). CDR3 length: 12 amino acids. The germline V gene encodes CDR1 LNHDA and CDR2 SQIVND (reference sequence). The V gene lost 4 bases and the J gene lost 3 bases, with 6 bases spanning the gap. For the CDR3, the DNA is TGTGCCAGTAGTACGACAGACTATGGCTACACCTTC. Protein: CASSTTDYGYTF.

The V gene is TRBV6-5, the J gene TRBJ1-2, with unresolved D. The CDR3 has 15 amino acids. Looked up from germline, CDR1 is MNHEY and CDR2 is SVGAGI. Deletions cut 8 bases from V and 0 bases from J, with 16 bases between. The CDR3 DNA reads as TGTGCCAGCCGCGAATCACCTGTGACTAACTATGGCTACACCTTC. Amino acids: CASRESPVTNYGYTF.

CDR3 bases: TGTGCCAGCAGATCTGGCGGATCTACGGTGCGAAATTCACCCCTCCACTTT. Translated: CASRSGGSTVRNSPLHF. The J gene is TRBJ1-6, the V gene TRBV7-8; D uncertain. CDR1 SGHVS and CDR2 FQNEAQ come from the germline V gene. Between the trimmed V and J ends, which lost 6 bases and 7 bases, there was a span of 22 bases. The length of the CDR3 is 17 residues.

The chain uses TRBV5-1 and TRBJ2-2, with TRBD1 matching over 11 bases. Per germline, CDR1 SGHRS and CDR2 YFSETQ. The CDR3 is made up of 18 amino acids. With 1 base clipped from V and 6 bases from J, the junction kept 11 bases outside the gene matches. The CDR3 nucleotides are TGCGCCAGCAGCTTGACGGGGACAGGGGGATCGTTTCCCGGGGAGCTGTTTTTT. Protein: CASSLTGTGGSFPGELFF. The full variable domain, completed using reference TRBV5-1 and TRBJ2-2, is KAGVTQTPRYLIKTRGQQVTLSCSPISGHRSVSWYQQTPGQGLQFLFEYFSETQRNKGNFPGRFSGRQFSNSRSEMNVSTLELGDSALYLCASSLTGTGGSFPGELFFGEGSRLTVL.

V gene TRBV11-2 combines with J gene TRBJ1-2, with D unresolved. Germline V gene data show CDR1 as SGHAT and CDR2 as FQNNGV. This CDR3 is 16 amino acids long. V lost 4 bases and J lost 0, with 15 bases in between. The CDR3 region has the DNA TGTGCCAGCAGCTCCCAACAAGGCAGCGCTAACTATGGCTACACCTTC. As protein: CASSSQQGSANYGYTF.

The chain recombines TRBV11-2 with TRBJ1-1; D is uncertain. The CDR3 is made up of 13 amino acids. The germline V and J ends were trimmed by 5 bases and 1 base, with 8 bases remaining between them. Germline CDR1 is SGHAT and CDR2 is FQNNGV. In DNA, the CDR3 is TGTGCCAGCAGCCGCGGAGGGAACACTGAAGCTTTCTTT. Its protein is CASSRGGNTEAFF.

The chain employs TRBV11-1 and TRBJ1-2, with TRBD1 matching 8 bases. V lost 4 bases to trimming and J lost 1 base; unmatched junction nucleotides: 14. This CDR3 contains 18 residues. Germline V gene data show CDR1 as SGHAT and CDR2 as FQDESV (reference sequence). The CDR3 DNA reads as TGTGCCAGCAGCTCCCTCCCCTGGACAGGGAGTATTAACTATGGCTACACCTTC. Translated, it gives CASSSLPWTGSINYGYTF.

The chain couples TRBV5-4 to TRBJ2-3; TRBD1 aligns across 12 bases. V was pared by 6 bases and J by 7 bases, with 15 bases of the junction left unmatched. From germline, CDR1 is SGHNT and CDR2 YYREEE (reference sequence). This CDR3 has 17 amino acids. CDR3: CASTTNRDRGRINTQYF. In DNA, the CDR3 is TGTGCCAGCACCACCAACCGGGACAGGGGGCGCATTAATACGCAGTATTTT.

A few counts support this clone. The V gene is TRBV6-5, the J gene TRBJ2-2; TRBD2 agrees at 7 bases. This CDR3 contains 15 residues. Germline values: CDR1 MNHEY, CDR2 SVGAGI. V dropped 2 bases and J dropped 6; count of bases not matched to a gene: 6. CDR3 amino acids: CASSYRRGSPGELFF. CDR3 DNA sequence: TGTGCCAGCAGTTACAGGCGGGGGAGCCCCGGGGAGCTGTTTTTT.

This clone was seen only once. In the same sample, other DNA sequences code for this CDR3. J is TRBJ1-3 and V is TRBV6-5; D not certain. The length of the CDR3 is 11 residues. The germline gives CDR1 MNHEY, CDR2 SVGAGI. Trimming took off 5 bases at V and 4 bases at J, with 3 bases between the two ends. CDR3 coding DNA: TGTGCCAGCAGTCAGGGAAACACCATATATTTT. This codes for CASSQGNTIYF.

The chain links TRBV6-1 to TRBJ1-5; TRBD1 agrees at 9 bases. The V segment lost 6 bases and the J segment 6 bases; nucleotides outside the gene matches: 6. There are 14 residues in the CDR3. CDR1 is MNHNS and CDR2 is SASEGT in the germline V gene. CDR3 DNA sequence: TGTGCCAGCAGCGATACAGGGGGCAGTCAGCCCCAGCATTTT. It yields the protein CASSDTGGSQPQHF.

This chain uses TRBV28 with TRBJ1-2; TRBD1 agrees at 8 bases. CDR1 and CDR2 (germline): MDHEN, SYDVKM. The ends lost 5 bases at V and 8 bases at J; junction bases unmatched: 13. This CDR3 is 15 amino acids long. In nucleotides, the CDR3 is TGTGCCAGCAGTAATAACAGGGGGACACGTCCGGGCTACACCTTC. This codes for CASSNNRGTRPGYTF.

The chain is built from TRBV6-4 and TRBJ2-1; TRBD1 matches 7 bases. The J segment lost 0 bases and the V segment lost 5 bases, leaving 4 bases of the junction unmatched. CDR1 is MRHNA, CDR2 SNTAGT, per germline. The CDR3 extends over 15 amino acids. CDR3 protein: CASSLQGSSYNEQFF. The CDR3 bases are TGTGCCAGCAGTCTACAGGGGAGCTCCTACAATGAGCAGTTCTTC.

The chain employs TRBV9 and TRBJ1-3, with D perhaps TRBD1 (6 bases). Germline CDR1 reads SGDLS; CDR2 reads YYNGEE. The CDR3 sequence is 17 residues long. The ends were cut back, 0 bases at V and 1 base at J, with 14 bases in the middle. CDR3 sequence (DNA): TGTGCCAGCAGCGTAGCCGGACCCGGACAGTCTGGAAACACCATATATTTT. Translation: CASSVAGPGQSGNTIYF.

The chain carries TRBV19 and TRBJ1-1; 8 bases are a match to TRBD1. The V gene end was trimmed by 7 bases and the J gene end by 1 base; junction bases not matched to a gene: 8. Germline loops: CDR1 LNHDA, CDR2 SQIVND (reference sequence). The CDR3 spans 15 residues. CDR3 nucleotide sequence: TGTGCCAGTACCCCAGGGGGCATTTCGAACACTGAAGCTTTCTTT. Amino acids: CASTPGGISNTEAFF.

This clone came up a few times. The chain joins TRBV10-1 to TRBJ2-7; TRBD1 might be the D (6 bases). V dropped 6 bases and J dropped 2 bases, with 17 bases sitting between them. This CDR3 has 15 amino acids. Germline assignment: CDR1 WNHNN and CDR2 SYGVQD (reference sequence). CDR3 nucleotides: TGCGCCAGCAGAAGTCAGGGGACGGAGGCCTACGAGCAGTACTTC. Protein: CASRSQGTEAYEQYF.

V gene TRBV6-6 combines with J gene TRBJ1-5, with 7 bases that match TRBD1. Trimming at V came to 5 bases and at J to 5 bases, leaving 6 bases not matched to a gene. Germline CDR1 reads MNHNY; CDR2 reads SVGAGI (reference sequence). This CDR3 is 14 amino acids long. CDR3 sequence (DNA): TGTGCCAGCAGTCCCCGACAGGGCCATCAGCCCCAGCATTTT. It encodes CASSPRQGHQPQHF.

The chain combines TRBV7-9 with TRBJ1-1; TRBD1 matches 7 bases. This CDR3 is built from 13 residues. Germline V lookup: CDR1 SEHNR, CDR2 FQNEAQ (reference sequence). The J segment lost 3 bases and the V segment lost 5 bases, leaving 3 bases of the junction unmatched. The CDR3 reads CASSKGADTEAFF. CDR3 in DNA: TGTGCCAGCAGCAAGGGGGCCGACACTGAAGCTTTCTTT.

V is TRBV5-1 and J is TRBJ2-7; D might be TRBD1 (5 bases). This CDR3 comprises 15 residues. Germline V gene data show CDR1 as SGHRS and CDR2 as YFSETQ. Trimming took 4 bases from V and 4 from J, leaving 18 bases between them. CDR3 amino acids: CASSPIAQRGYEQYF. The CDR3 nucleotides are TGCGCCAGCAGCCCAATCGCCCAAAGGGGTTACGAGCAGTACTTC.

The chain combines TRBV4-1 with TRBJ2-3; D not certain. V lost 3 bases, J lost 6 bases, and 13 bases lay in between. The CDR3 totals 14 residues. Germline values: CDR1 MGHRA, CDR2 YSYEKL. The CDR3 reads CASSHHVLLDTQYF. The CDR3 nucleotides are TGCGCCAGCAGCCATCATGTACTCCTCGATACGCAGTATTTT.

The CDR3 DNA reads TGTGCCAGCAGGACGACAGGGGGCCGTTATTCACCCCTCCACTTT. Its protein is CASRTTGGRYSPLHF. The genes are TRBV6-1 and TRBJ1-6; TRBD1 agrees at 10 bases. This CDR3 comprises 15 residues. Germline trimming cut 6 bases from V and 8 bases from J; bases unmatched to any gene: 7. Looked up from germline, CDR1 is MNHNS and CDR2 is SASEGT.

This clone was seen only a few times. This chain connects TRBV4-2 to TRBJ2-7, with D maybe TRBD2 (5 bases). Trimming stripped 4 bases from V and 3 bases from J, with 13 bases between. The V gene's germline CDR1 is LGHNA and CDR2 YNFKEQ. This CDR3 region has 14 residues. CDR3 amino acids: CASSPSETNYEQYF. CDR3 DNA sequence: TGTGCCAGCAGCCCATCCGAGACTAACTACGAGCAGTACTTC.

The rearrangement joins TRBV11-2 to TRBJ2-2, with D possibly being TRBD2 (6 bases). There are 16 residues in the CDR3. Germline CDR1 reads SGHAT; CDR2 reads FQNNGV. V lost 5 bases, J lost 3 bases, and 16 bases lay in between. CDR3 sequence reads: CASSPLGLAYTGELFF. The CDR3 DNA reads TGTGCCAGCAGCCCCCTGGGGCTAGCGTACACCGGGGAGCTGTTTTTT.

This clone was counted between two and nine times. At one end the junction does not follow the germline gene, possibly because of a read error. The CDR3 nucleotides read TGTGCCAGCAGTTACTCGAAGTTCGGGGTTGGCCAAGAGACCCAGTACTTC. Translated: CASSYSKFGVGQETQYF. J is TRBJ2-5 and V is TRBV6-4, with D perhaps TRBD2 (5 bases). Germline V gene lookup returns CDR1 MRHNA and CDR2 SNTAGT. This CDR3 is 17 amino acids long.

This clone appeared once. This chain connects TRBV14 to TRBJ2-2; D is perhaps TRBD1 (6 bases). V was shortened by 4 bases and J by 0 bases, with 12 bases between the two germline ends. CDR3 length: 16 amino acids. The germline V gene has CDR1 SGHDN and CDR2 FVKESK. The CDR3: CASSRGRQANTGELFF. CDR3 DNA: TGTGCCAGCAGCCGGGGAAGACAGGCGAACACCGGGGAGCTGTTTTTT.

The chain has TRBV29-1 and TRBJ1-3; 8 bases fit TRBD1. The CDR3 is 13 amino acids. V dropped 6 bases and J dropped 3; count of bases not matched to a gene: 4. The germline gives CDR1 SQVTM, CDR2 ANQGSEA. This CDR3 reads CSVRQGSGNTIYF. In nucleotides, the CDR3 is TGCAGCGTGCGACAGGGGAGTGGAAACACCATATATTTT. The full variable domain, completed using reference TRBV29-1 and TRBJ1-3, is SAVISQKPSRDICQRGTSLTIQCQVDSQVTMMFWYRQQPGQSLTLIATANQGSEATYESGFVIDKFPISRPNLTFSTLTVSNMSPEDSSIYLCSVRQGSGNTIYFGEGSWLTVV.

This sequence joins TRBV4-3 and TRBJ2-6, with 7 bases aligning to TRBD1. CDR3 length: 16 amino acids. V trimming: 1 base; J trimming: 2 bases; junction bases outside the gene matches: 2. Germline V lookup: CDR1 LGHNA, CDR2 YSLEER. For the CDR3, the DNA is TGCGCCAGCAGCCAAGCCGACAGGGCTGGGGCCAACGTCCTGACTTTC. It is translated as CASSQADRAGANVLTF.

This clone was seen a few times. This chain uses TRBV6-1 with TRBJ2-3; possible D gene TRBD2, 6 bases. Germline V gene sequence: CDR1 MNHNS, CDR2 SASEGT. This CDR3 is 14 amino acids long. V was cut by 5 bases and J by 2 bases, with 11 bases left in between. The CDR3 DNA reads TGTGCCAGCAGTCGGGACTTCTTCACAGATACGCAGTATTTT. This codes for CASSRDFFTDTQYF.

This chain connects TRBV2 to TRBJ2-5; 8 bases fit TRBD1. Germline V CDR1 and CDR2: SNHLY, FYNNEI. This CDR3 has 13 residues. V lost 5 bases and J lost 5; bases outside the gene matches: 4. In DNA, the CDR3 is TGTGCCAGCAGTCAGGGGGCGTTGGAGACCCAGTACTTC. It specifies CASSQGALETQYF.

The V and J genes are TRBV11-2 and TRBJ2-5; TRBD1 matches at 7 bases. The V segment lost 5 bases and the J segment 5 bases; nucleotides outside the gene matches: 8. The CDR3 consists of 14 residues. Germline CDR1 SGHAT, CDR2 FQNNGV. The CDR3 coding sequence is TGTGCCAGCAGCAGCCAGGGGGTTGGGGAGACCCAGTACTTC. Residues: CASSSQGVGETQYF. The variable domain in full, with the rest retrieved from reference TRBV11-2 and TRBJ2-5, is EAGVAQSPRYKIIEKRQSVAFWCNPISGHATLYWYQQILGQGPKLLIQFQNNGVVDDSQLPKDRFSAERLKGVDSTLKIQPAKLEDSAVYLCASSSQGVGETQYFGPGTRLLVL.

The V and J genes are TRBV7-9 and TRBJ1-6; 7 positions agree with TRBD1. Per the germline V gene, CDR1 is SEHNR and CDR2 is FQNEAQ (reference sequence). The CDR3 is 14 amino acids. The junction had 9 bases not matched to a gene; V was cut back by 5 bases and J by 11 bases. DNA of the CDR3: TGTGCCAGCAGCACAGACAGGGTATTGACACCCCTCCACTTT. Encoded protein: CASSTDRVLTPLHF.